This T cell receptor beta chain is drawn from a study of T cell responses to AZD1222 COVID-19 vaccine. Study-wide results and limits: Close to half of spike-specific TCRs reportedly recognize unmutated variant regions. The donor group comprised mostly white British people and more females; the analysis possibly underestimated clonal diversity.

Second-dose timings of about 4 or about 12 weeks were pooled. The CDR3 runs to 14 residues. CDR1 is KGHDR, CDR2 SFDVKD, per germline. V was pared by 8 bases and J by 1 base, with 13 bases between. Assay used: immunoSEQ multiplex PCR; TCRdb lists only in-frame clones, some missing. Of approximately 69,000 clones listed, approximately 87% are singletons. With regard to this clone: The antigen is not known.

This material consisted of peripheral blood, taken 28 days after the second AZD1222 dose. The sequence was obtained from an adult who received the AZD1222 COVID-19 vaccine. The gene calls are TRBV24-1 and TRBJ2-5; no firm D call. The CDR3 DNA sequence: TGTGCCACCACCCAGGTGATAGTCCAAGAGACCCAGTACTTC. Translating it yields CATTQVIVQETQYF.